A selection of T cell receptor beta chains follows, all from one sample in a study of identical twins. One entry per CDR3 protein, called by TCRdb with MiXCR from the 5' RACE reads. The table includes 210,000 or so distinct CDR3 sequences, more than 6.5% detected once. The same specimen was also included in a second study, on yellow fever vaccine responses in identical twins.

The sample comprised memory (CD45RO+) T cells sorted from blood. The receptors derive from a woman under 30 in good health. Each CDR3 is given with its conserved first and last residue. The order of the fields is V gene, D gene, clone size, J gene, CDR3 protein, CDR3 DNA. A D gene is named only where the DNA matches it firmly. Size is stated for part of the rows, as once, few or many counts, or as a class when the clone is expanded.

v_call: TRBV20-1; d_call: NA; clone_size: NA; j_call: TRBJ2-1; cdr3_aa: CSARAESSYNEQFF; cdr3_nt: TGCAGTGCTAGAGCGGAAAGCTCCTACAATGAGCAGTTCTTC
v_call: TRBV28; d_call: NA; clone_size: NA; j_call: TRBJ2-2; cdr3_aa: CASSPPSVANTGELFF; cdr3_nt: TGTGCCAGCAGCCCCCCTAGCGTCGCGAACACCGGGGAGCTGTTTTTT
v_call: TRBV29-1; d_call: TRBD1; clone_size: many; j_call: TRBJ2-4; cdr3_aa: CSTDGPAGTGVNIQYF; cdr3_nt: TGCAGCACGGACGGCCCAGCCGGGACAGGGGTTAACATTCAGTACTTC
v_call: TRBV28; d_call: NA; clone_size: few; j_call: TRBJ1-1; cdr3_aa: CASSLTGYGADTEAFF; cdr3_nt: TGTGCCAGCAGTTTAACAGGGTACGGAGCGGACACTGAAGCTTTCTTT
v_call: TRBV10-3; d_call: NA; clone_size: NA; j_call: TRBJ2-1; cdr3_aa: CAISESQGTYNEQFF; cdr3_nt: TGTGCCATCAGTGAATCGCAGGGAACATACAATGAGCAGTTCTTC
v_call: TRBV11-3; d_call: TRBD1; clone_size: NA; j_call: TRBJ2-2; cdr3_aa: CASSSGQGTNTGELFF; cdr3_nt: TGTGCCAGCAGCTCCGGACAGGGAACGAACACCGGGGAGCTGTTTTTT
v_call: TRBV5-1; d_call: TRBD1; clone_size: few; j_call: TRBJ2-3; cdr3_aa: CASSLGARTGGRGDTQYF; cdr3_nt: TGCGCCAGCAGCTTGGGGGCCCGGACAGGGGGCAGAGGAGATACGCAGTATTTT
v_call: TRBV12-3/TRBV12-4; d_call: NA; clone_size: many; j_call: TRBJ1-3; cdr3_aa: CASSLIAKRNTIYF; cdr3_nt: TGTGCCAGCAGCCTTATAGCAAAAAGAAACACCATATATTTT
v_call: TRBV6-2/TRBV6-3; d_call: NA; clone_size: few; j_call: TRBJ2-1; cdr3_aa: CAGTRGYEQFF; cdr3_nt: TGTGCTGGCACAAGGGGTTATGAGCAGTTCTTC
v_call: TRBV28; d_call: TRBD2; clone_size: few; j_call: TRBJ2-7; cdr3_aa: CASSNLAGGKFGEQYF; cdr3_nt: TGTGCCAGCAGTAACCTAGCGGGAGGGAAATTCGGCGAGCAGTACTTC
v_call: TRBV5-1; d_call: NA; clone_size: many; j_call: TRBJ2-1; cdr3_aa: CASSRVGTSYNEQFF; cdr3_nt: TGCGCCAGCAGCCGTGTGGGGACCTCCTACAATGAGCAGTTCTTC
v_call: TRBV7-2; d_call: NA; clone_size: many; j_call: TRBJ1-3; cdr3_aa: CASSLGGQLSSGNTIYF; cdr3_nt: TGTGCCAGCAGCTTAGGTGGCCAGCTAAGCTCTGGAAACACCATATATTTT
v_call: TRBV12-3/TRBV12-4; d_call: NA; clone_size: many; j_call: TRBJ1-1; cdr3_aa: CASSFVRKNTEAFF; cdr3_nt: TGTGCCAGCAGTTTCGTGAGGAAGAACACTGAAGCTTTCTTT
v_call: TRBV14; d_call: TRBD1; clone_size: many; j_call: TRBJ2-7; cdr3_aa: CASSQALTGSSYEQYF; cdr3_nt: TGTGCCAGCAGCCAGGCCTTGACAGGGAGCTCCTACGAGCAGTACTTC
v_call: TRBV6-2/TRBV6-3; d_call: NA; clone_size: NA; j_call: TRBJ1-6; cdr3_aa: CASSFRGAINSPLHF; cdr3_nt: TGTGCCAGCAGTTTTCGGGGGGCGATTAATTCACCCCTCCACTTT
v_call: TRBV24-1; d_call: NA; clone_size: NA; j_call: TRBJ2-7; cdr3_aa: CATSDLNEQYF; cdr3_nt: TGTGCCACCAGTGATTTGAACGAGCAGTACTTC
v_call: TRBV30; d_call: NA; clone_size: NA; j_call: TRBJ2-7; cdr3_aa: CAWDDISSSYEQYF; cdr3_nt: TGTGCCTGGGATGACATTTCTTCCTCCTACGAGCAGTACTTC
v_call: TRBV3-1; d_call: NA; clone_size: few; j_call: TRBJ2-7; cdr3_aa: CASSQQGNGEQYF; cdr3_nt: TGTGCCAGCAGCCAACAGGGGAATGGAGAGCAGTACTTC
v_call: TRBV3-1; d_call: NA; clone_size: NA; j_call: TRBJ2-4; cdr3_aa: CACSQGLGQGTKNIQYF; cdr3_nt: TGTGCCTGCAGCCAAGGTCTGGGGCAGGGTACCAAAAACATTCAGTACTTC
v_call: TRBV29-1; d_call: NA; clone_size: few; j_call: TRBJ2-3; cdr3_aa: CSPEGRADTQYF; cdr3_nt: TGCAGCCCTGAGGGGCGGGCAGATACGCAGTATTTT
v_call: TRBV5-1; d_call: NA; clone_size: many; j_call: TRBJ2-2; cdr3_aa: CASSRKDTGELFF; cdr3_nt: TGCGCCAGCAGCCGAAAGGACACGGGGGAGCTGTTTTTT
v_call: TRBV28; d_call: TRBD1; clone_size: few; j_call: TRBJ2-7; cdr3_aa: CASSLLGQGPYEQYF; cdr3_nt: TGTGCCAGCAGTTTATTGGGACAGGGCCCGTACGAGCAGTACTTC
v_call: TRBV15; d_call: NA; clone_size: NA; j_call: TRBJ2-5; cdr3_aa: CATSRARHEAGLTQETQYF; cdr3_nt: TGTGCCACCAGCAGAGCCCGCCACGAAGCGGGTCTTACTCAAGAGACCCAGTACTTC
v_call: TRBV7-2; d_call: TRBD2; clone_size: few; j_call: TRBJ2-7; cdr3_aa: CASSAWTSASYEQYF; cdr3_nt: TGTGCCAGCAGCGCCTGGACTAGCGCCTCCTACGAGCAGTACTTC
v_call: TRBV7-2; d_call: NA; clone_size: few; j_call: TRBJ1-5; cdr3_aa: CASSSAPYSNQPQHF; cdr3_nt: TGTGCCAGCAGCTCGGCGCCTTATAGCAATCAGCCCCAGCATTTT
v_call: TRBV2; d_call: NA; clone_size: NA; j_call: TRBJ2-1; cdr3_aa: CASSGGNAGSQFF; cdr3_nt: TGTGCCAGCAGTGGGGGGAACGCGGGAAGCCAGTTCTTC
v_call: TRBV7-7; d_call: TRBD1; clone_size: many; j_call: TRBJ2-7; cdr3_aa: CASARDRDGEQYF; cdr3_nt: TGTGCTAGCGCCCGGGACAGGGACGGCGAGCAGTACTTC
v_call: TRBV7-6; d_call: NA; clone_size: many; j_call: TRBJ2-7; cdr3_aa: CASSLSTGSYEQYF; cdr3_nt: TGTGCCAGCAGCTTATCTACAGGCAGCTACGAGCAGTACTTC
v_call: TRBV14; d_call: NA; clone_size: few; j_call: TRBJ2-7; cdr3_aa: CASSQVLSHEQYF; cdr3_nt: TGTGCCAGCAGCCAAGTTTTATCCCACGAGCAGTACTTC
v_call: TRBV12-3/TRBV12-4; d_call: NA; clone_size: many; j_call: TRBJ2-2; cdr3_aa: CASSPSDTGELFF; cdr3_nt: TGTGCCAGCAGCCCTAGTGACACCGGGGAGCTGTTTTTT
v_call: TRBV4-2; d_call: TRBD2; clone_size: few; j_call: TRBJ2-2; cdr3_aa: CASTQGDGGAGELFF; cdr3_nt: TGTGCCAGCACCCAAGGTGACGGGGGGGCCGGGGAGCTGTTTTTT
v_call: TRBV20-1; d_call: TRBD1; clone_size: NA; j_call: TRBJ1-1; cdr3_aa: CSARDLDRGANTEAFF; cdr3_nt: TGCAGTGCTAGAGACTTGGACAGGGGCGCGAACACTGAAGCTTTCTTT
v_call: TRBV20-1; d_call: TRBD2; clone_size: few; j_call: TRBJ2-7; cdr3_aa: CSGNSGTMYEQYF; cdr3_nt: TGCAGTGGAAATAGCGGGACTATGTACGAGCAGTACTTC
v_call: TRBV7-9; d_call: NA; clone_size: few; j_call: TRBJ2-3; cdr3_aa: CASSPRWGTDTQYF; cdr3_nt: TGTGCCAGCAGCCCCCGGTGGGGTACAGATACGCAGTATTTT
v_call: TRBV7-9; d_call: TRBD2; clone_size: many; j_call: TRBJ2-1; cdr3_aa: CASSRGTSWNEQFF; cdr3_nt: TGTGCCAGCAGCCGGGGGACTAGTTGGAATGAGCAGTTCTTC
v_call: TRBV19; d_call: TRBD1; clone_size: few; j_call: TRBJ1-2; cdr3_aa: CASMKGTGVHGYTF; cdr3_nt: TGTGCCAGTATGAAAGGGACAGGGGTTCATGGCTACACCTTC
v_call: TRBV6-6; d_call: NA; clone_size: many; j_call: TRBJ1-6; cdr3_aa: CASRQGSNSPLHF; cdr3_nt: TGTGCCAGCAGACAGGGAAGTAATTCACCCCTCCACTTT
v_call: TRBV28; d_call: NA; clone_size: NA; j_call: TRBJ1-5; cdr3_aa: CASQQGSDRNQPQHF; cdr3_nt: TGTGCCAGTCAACAGGGCTCGGATCGCAATCAGCCCCAGCATTTT
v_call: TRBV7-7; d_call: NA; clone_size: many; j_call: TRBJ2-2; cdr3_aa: CASSLGGPGTGELFF; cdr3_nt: TGTGCTAGCAGCTTAGGCGGGCCGGGTACCGGGGAGCTGTTTTTT
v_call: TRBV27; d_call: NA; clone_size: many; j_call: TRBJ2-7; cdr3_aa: CASSLTGTNTYEQYF; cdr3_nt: TGTGCCAGCAGTTTAACCGGGACAAACACCTACGAGCAGTACTTC
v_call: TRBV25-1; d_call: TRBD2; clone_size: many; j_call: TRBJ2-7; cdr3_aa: CASSEYGGRSYEQYF; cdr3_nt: TGTGCCAGCAGTGAATACGGCGGGAGGTCCTACGAGCAGTACTTC
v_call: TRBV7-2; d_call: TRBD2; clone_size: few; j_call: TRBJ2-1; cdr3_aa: CASSLVTSGSRGEQFF; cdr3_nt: TGTGCCAGCAGCTTAGTCACTAGCGGGAGCAGAGGAGAGCAGTTCTTC
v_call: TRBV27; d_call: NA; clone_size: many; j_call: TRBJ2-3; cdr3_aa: CASTTEGNLGTDTQYF; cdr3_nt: TGTGCCAGCACCACGGAGGGGAACCTAGGGACAGATACGCAGTATTTT
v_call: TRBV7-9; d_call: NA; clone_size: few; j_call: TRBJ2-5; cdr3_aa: CASSDRRTQYF; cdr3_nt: TGTGCCAGCAGCGACCGGAGGACCCAGTACTTC
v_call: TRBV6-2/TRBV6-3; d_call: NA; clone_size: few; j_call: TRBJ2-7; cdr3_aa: CASSYSYGISYEQYF; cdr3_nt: TGTGCCAGCAGTTACTCGTACGGGATCTCCTACGAGCAGTACTTC
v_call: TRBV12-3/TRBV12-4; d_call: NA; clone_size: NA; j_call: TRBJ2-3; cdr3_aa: CASAPGPRGSDTQYF; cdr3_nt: TGTGCCAGCGCCCCCGGACCCCGAGGGTCAGATACGCAGTATTTT
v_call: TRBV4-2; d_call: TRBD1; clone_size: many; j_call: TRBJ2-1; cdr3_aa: CASSQGQGEANEQFF; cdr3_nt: TGTGCCAGCAGCCAGGGACAGGGCGAAGCCAATGAGCAGTTCTTC
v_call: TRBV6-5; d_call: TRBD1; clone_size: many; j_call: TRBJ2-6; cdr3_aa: CASSYRGQGIEGANVLTF; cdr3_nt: TGTGCCAGCAGTTACAGGGGACAGGGGATAGAAGGGGCCAACGTCCTGACTTTC
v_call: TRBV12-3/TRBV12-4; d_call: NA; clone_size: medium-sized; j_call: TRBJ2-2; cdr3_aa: CASSFQGRTGELFF; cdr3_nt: TGTGCCAGCAGTTTCCAGGGGCGCACCGGGGAGCTGTTTTTT
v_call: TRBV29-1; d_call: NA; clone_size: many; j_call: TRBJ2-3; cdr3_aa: CSVSAGGPDTQYF; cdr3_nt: TGCAGCGTTTCGGCAGGTGGTCCGGATACGCAGTATTTT
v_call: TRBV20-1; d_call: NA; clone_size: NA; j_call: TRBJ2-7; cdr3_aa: CSAGRVGSAAYEQYF; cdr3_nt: TGCAGTGCTGGAAGGGTTGGTAGCGCAGCCTACGAGCAGTACTTC
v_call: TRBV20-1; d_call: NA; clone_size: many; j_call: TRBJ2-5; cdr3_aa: CSAPFWQETQYF; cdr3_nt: TGCAGTGCTCCCTTTTGGCAAGAGACCCAGTACTTC
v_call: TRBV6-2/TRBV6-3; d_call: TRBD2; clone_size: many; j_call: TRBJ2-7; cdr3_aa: CASSYSGGSYEQYF; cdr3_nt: TGTGCCAGCAGTTACTCCGGCGGGAGCTACGAGCAGTACTTC
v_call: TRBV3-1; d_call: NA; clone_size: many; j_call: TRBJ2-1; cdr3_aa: CASSQDLREQFF; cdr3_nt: TGTGCCAGCAGCCAAGATCTCAGGGAGCAGTTCTTC
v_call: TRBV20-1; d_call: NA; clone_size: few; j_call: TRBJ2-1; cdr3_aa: CSAATGISYNEQFF; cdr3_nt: TGCAGTGCAGCAACGGGGATTTCCTACAATGAGCAGTTCTTC
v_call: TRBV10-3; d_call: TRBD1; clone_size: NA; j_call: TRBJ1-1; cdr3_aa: CAISRQGGNTEAFF; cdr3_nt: TGTGCCATCAGTCGACAGGGAGGAAACACTGAAGCTTTCTTT
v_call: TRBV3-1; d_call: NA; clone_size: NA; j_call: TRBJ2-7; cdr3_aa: CASSPRTEAYEQYF; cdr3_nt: TGTGCCAGCAGCCCAAGGACGGAGGCTTACGAGCAGTACTTC
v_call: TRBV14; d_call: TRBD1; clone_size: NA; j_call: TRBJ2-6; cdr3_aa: CASSQETGWANVLTF; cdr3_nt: TGTGCCAGCAGCCAAGAGACAGGGTGGGCCAACGTCCTGACTTTC
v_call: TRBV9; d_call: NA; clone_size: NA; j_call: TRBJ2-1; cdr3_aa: CASSVNGFDEQFF; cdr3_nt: TGTGCCAGCAGCGTAAATGGATTCGATGAGCAGTTCTTC